These 3 T cell receptor beta chains came from one sample sequenced in a study of T cell changes during pregnancy in multiple sclerosis. Using immunoSEQ multiplex PCR, the repertoire was profiled, and TCRdb retains in-frame clones only, with some absent. The table has about 73,000 clones, about nine tenths seen once. Sequenced here: peripheral blood, sampled after pregnancy. Every receptor here comes from a female donor in good health, enrolled as a control in a pregnancy study.

The chain employs TRBV10-1 and TRBJ1-4; the D gene is possibly TRBD1 (5 bases). Between the trimmed V and J ends, which lost 0 bases and 8 bases, there was a span of 13 bases. The CDR3 spans 15 residues. In germline, CDR1 is WNHNN, CDR2 SYGVQD (reference sequence). The CDR3 region is CASSESQGGAEKLFF. The CDR3 nucleotides are TGCGCCAGCAGTGAGTCGCAGGGAGGGGCGGAAAAACTGTTTTTT.

The gene calls are TRBV30 and TRBJ1-1; D gene unclear. Trimming stripped 0 bases from V and 4 bases from J, with 9 bases between. Germline lookup yields CDR1 GTSNPN and CDR2 SVGIG (reference sequence). The CDR3 consists of 13 residues. The CDR3 DNA sequence: TGTGCCTGGAGTGTGGAGAGTGGCACTGAAGCTTTCTTT. It specifies CAWSVESGTEAFF.

The CDR3 nucleotides read TGCGCCAGCAGCTTGTCTTCCCCCGGGCGGGTCGAGCAGTTCTTC. Translation gives CASSLSSPGRVEQFF. The rearrangement uses TRBV5-1 and TRBJ2-1; a weak D match, TRBD2 (5 bases). Germline V lookup: CDR1 SGHRS, CDR2 YFSETQ. V was clipped by 1 base and J by 10 bases, with 18 bases between them. The CDR3 covers 15 residues.